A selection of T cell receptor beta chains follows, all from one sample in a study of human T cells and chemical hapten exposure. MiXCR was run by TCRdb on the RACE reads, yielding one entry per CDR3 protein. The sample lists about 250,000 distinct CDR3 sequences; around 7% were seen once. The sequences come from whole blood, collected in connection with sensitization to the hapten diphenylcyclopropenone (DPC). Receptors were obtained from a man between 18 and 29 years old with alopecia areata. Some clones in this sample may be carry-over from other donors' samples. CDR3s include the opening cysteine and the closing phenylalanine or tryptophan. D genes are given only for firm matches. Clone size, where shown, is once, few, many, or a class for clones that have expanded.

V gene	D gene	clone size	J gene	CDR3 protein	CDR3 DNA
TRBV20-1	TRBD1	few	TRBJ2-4	CSASRSGQVAKNIQYF	TGCAGTGCTTCACGGTCAGGACAGGTAGCCAAAAACATTCAGTACTTC
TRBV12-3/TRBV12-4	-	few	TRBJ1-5	CASSLSGMIQHF	TGTGCCAGCAGTCTCTCCGGGATGATACAGCATTTT
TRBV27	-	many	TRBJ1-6	CASSWDNNSPLHF	TGTGCCAGCAGTTGGGACAATAATTCACCCCTCCACTTT
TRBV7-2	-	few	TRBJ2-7	CASSVGGGLRGQYF	TGTGCCAGCAGCGTAGGAGGGGGCCTACGAGGGCAGTACTTC
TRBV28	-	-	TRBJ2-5	CASSLIELEETQYF	TGTGCCAGCAGTTTAATAGAGTTAGAAGAGACCCAGTACTTC
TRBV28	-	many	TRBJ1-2	CASRTTAWYGYTF	TGTGCCAGCAGGACGACGGCCTGGTATGGCTACACCTTC
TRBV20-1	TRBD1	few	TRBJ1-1	CSALVGGSGAFF	TGCAGTGCCCTAGTAGGGGGCTCAGGAGCTTTCTTT
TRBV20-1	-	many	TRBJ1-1	CSASPPGDTEAFF	TGCAGTGCTAGCCCCCCGGGGGACACTGAAGCTTTCTTT
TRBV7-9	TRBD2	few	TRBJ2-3	CASGPKLAGSDTQYF	TGTGCCAGCGGACCCAAATTAGCGGGGTCAGATACGCAGTATTTT
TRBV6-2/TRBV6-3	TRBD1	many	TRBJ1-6	CASSYTAGTGVYSPLHF	TGTGCCAGCAGTTACACCGCCGGGACAGGGGTCTACTCACCCCTCCACTTT
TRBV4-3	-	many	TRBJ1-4	CASSQDSFTNEKLFF	TGCGCCAGCAGCCAAGACAGTTTTACTAATGAAAAACTGTTTTTT
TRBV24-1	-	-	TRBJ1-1	CATSDARPLNTEAFF	TGTGCCACCAGTGATGCCCGACCCCTGAACACTGAAGCTTTCTTT
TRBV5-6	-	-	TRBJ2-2	CASSLEVGTGELFF	TGTGCCAGCAGCTTGGAGGTGGGCACCGGGGAGCTGTTTTTT
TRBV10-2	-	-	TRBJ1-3	CASSESRAVGGNTIYF	TGCGCCAGCAGTGAGTCGAGGGCCGTGGGGGGAAACACCATATATTTT
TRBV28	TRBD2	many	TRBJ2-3	CASSPLGEGDTQYF	TGTGCCAGCAGTCCATTAGGGGAGGGAGATACGCAGTATTTT
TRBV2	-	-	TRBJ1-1	CAIESGIGNTEAFF	TGTGCCATCGAGAGCGGGATTGGGAACACTGAAGCTTTCTTT
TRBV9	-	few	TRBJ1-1	CASSVFGDSTEAFF	TGTGCCAGCAGCGTTTTCGGGGATAGCACTGAAGCTTTCTTT
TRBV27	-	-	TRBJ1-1	CASSRGLTQRNTEAFF	TGTGCCAGCAGCCGGGGACTTACACAGAGGAACACTGAAGCTTTCTTT
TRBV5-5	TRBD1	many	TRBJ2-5	CASSPRQGGGQETQYF	TGTGCCAGCAGCCCCCGACAGGGTGGGGGACAAGAGACCCAGTACTTC
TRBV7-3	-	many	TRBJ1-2	CASSLSSDYGYTF	TGTGCCAGCAGCTTAAGTTCCGACTATGGCTACACCTTC
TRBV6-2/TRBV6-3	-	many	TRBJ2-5	CASRENVAVQETQYF	TGTGCCAGCAGGGAGAACGTCGCAGTTCAAGAGACCCAGTACTTC
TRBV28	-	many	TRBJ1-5	CASGTFSGQPQHF	TGTGCCAGCGGCACATTCTCGGGGCAGCCCCAGCATTTT
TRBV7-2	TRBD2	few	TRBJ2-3	CASSLPTSGSSTDTQYF	TGTGCCAGCAGCTTGCCCACTAGCGGATCTAGCACAGATACGCAGTATTTT
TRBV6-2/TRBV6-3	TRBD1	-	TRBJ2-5	CASSGWTGPAETQYF	TGTGCCAGCAGTGGCTGGACAGGACCCGCGGAGACCCAGTACTTC
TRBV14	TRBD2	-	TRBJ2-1	CASSQALAGRHEQFF	TGTGCCAGCAGCCAAGCGCTAGCGGGACGGCATGAGCAGTTCTTC
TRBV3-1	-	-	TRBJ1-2	CASSQVSGTYGYTF	TGTGCCAGCAGCCAAGTCTCCGGGACCTATGGCTACACCTTC
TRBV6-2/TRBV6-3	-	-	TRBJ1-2	CASSSTGYTF	TGTGCCAGCAGTTCGACGGGCTACACCTTC
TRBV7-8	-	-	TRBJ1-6	CASSLVRGSSYNSPLHF	TGTGCCAGCAGCTTAGTTCGTGGGAGCTCCTATAATTCACCCCTCCACTTT
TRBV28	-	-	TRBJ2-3	CASSEGQDTDTQYF	TGTGCCAGCAGCGAGGGGCAGGACACAGATACGCAGTATTTT
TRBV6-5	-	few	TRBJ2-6	CASSYYARTSSGANVLTF	TGTGCCAGCAGTTACTATGCCAGGACAAGCTCTGGGGCCAACGTCCTGACTTTC
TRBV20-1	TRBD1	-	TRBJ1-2	CSAVRDRGRTNYGYTF	TGCAGTGCTGTCCGGGACAGGGGGCGTACTAACTATGGCTACACCTTC
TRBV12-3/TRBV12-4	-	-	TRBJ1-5	CASSLFSENQPQHF	TGTGCCAGCAGTTTATTTTCAGAGAATCAGCCCCAGCATTTT
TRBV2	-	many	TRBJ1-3	CASSELDPSSGNTIYF	TGTGCCAGCAGTGAACTGGACCCGAGCTCTGGAAACACCATATATTTT